Reported below is one T cell receptor (beta chain). This sample was included in a study of blood T cell repertoires in COVID-19. About the study: From the United States, Italy and Spain came samples of acute and convalescent COVID-19.

CDR1 and CDR2 from the germline V gene are KGHDR and SFDVKD. The V end was cut by 5 bases, the J end by 7 bases, with 14 bases between. CDR3 length: 14 residues. Generated by immunoSEQ multiplex PCR, the TCRdb table keeps only in-frame clones and is missing some. The data show about 200,000 clones, 85% to 90% seen once. Sequencing input: peripheral blood. The chain is built from TRBV24-1 and TRBJ2-1, with a possible D match to TRBD1 (6 bases). The clonotype was recovered from a woman aged 70-85 years with acute or convalescent COVID-19. The CDR3 region has the DNA TGTGCCACCAGTGGGGGTGGGACAACTAATGAGCAGTTCTTC. Encoded protein: CATSGGGTTNEQFF.